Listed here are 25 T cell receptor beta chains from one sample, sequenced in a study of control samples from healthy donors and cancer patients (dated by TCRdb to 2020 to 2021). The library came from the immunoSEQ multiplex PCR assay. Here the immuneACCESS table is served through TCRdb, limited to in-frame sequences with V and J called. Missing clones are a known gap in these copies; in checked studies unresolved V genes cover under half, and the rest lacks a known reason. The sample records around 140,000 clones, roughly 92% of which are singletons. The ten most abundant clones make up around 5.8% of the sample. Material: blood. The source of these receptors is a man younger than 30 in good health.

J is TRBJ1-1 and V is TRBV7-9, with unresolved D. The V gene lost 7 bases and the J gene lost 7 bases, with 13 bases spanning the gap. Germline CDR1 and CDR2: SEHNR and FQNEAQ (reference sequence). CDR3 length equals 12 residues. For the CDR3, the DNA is TGTGCCAGCATCCTGCTTGTTGATGAAGCTTTCTTT. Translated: CASILLVDEAFF. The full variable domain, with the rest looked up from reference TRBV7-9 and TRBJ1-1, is DTGVSQNPRHKITKRGQNVTFRCDPISEHNRLYWYRQTLGQGPEFLTYFQNEAQLEKSRLLSDRFSAERPKGSFSTLEIQRTEQGDSAMYLCASILLVDEAFFGQGTRLTVV.

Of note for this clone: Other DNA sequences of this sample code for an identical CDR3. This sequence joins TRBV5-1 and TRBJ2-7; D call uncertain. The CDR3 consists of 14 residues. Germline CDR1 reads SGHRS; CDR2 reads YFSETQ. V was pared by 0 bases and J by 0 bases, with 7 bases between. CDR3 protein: CASSLAGDSYEQYF. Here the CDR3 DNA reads TGCGCCAGCAGCTTGGCCGGAGACTCCTACGAGCAGTACTTC.

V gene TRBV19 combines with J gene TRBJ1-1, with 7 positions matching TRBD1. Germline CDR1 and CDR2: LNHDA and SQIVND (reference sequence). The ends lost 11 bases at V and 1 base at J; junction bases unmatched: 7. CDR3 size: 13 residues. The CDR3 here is CAARQGTNTEAFF. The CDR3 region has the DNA TGTGCCGCCCGACAGGGAACGAACACTGAAGCTTTCTTT.

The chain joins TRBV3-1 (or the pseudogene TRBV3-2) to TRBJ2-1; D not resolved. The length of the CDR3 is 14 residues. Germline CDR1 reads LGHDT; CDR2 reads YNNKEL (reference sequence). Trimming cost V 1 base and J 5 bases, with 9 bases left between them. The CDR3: CASSQAAINNEQFF. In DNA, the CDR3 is TGTGCCAGCAGCCAAGCTGCCATCAACAATGAGCAGTTCTTC.

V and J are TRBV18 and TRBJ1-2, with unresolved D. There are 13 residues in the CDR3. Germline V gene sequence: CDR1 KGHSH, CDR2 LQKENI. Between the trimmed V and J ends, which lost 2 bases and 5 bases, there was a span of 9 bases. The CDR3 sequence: CASSPGRQYGYTF. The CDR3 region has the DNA TGTGCCAGCTCACCAGGGCGGCAGTATGGCTACACCTTC. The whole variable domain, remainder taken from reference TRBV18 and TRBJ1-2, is NAGVMQNPRHLVRRRGQEARLRCSPMKGHSHVYWYRQLPEEGLKFMVYLQKENIIDESGMPKERFSAEFPKEGPSILRIQQVVRGDSAAYFCASSPGRQYGYTFGSGTRLTVV.

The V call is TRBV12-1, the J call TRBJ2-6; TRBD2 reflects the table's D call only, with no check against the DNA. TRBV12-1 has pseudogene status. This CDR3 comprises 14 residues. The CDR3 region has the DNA TGTGCCCGGGGGGCAGGGAATGGGGCCAACGTCCTGACTTTC. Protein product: CARGAGNGANVLTF.

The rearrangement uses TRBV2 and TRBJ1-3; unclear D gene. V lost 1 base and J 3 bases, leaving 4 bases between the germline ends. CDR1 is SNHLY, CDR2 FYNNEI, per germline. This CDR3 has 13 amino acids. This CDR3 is CASSEVDGNTIYF. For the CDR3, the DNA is TGTGCCAGCAGTGAAGTCGATGGAAACACCATATATTTT.

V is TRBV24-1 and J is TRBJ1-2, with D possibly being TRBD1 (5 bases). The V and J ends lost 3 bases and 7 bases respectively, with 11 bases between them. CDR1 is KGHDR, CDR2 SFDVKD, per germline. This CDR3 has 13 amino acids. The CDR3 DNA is TGTGCCACCAGTGATCCCGACAGTACTGGCTACACCTTC. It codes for CATSDPDSTGYTF.

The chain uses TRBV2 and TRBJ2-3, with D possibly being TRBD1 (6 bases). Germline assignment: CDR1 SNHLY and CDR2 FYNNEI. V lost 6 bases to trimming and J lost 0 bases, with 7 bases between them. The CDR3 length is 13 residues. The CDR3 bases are TGTGCCAGCAGGCAGGGGAGCACAGATACGCAGTATTTT. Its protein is CASRQGSTDTQYF.

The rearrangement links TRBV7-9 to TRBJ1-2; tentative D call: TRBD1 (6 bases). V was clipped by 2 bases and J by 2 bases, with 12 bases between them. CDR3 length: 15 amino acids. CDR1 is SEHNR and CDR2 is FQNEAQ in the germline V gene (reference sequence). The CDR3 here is CASSLTGPKNYGYTF. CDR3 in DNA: TGTGCCAGCAGCTTAACAGGGCCGAAGAACTATGGCTACACCTTC.

For the CDR3, the DNA is TGCGCCAGCAACTTCCAGGGTGCTGGTGGCTACACCTTC. The encoded protein is CASNFQGAGGYTF. The genes are TRBV5-1 and TRBJ1-2; D may be TRBD1 (5 bases). The CDR3 is 13 residues long. Germline CDR1 is SGHRS and CDR2 is YFSETQ. Trimming stripped 6 bases from V and 7 bases from J, with 16 bases between.

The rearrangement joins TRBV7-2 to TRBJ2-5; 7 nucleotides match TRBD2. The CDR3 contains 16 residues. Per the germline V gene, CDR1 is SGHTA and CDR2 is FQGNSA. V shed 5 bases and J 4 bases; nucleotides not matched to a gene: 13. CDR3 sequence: CASSPRAGGRRETQYF. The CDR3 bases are TGTGCCAGCAGCCCCCGGGCCGGGGGGAGGAGAGAGACCCAGTACTTC.

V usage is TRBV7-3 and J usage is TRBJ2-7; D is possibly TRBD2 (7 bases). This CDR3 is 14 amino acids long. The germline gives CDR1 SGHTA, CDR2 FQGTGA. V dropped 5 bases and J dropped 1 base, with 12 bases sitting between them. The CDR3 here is CASSPGGHSYEQYF. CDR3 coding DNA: TGTGCCAGCAGCCCGGGGGGCCATTCCTACGAGCAGTACTTC.

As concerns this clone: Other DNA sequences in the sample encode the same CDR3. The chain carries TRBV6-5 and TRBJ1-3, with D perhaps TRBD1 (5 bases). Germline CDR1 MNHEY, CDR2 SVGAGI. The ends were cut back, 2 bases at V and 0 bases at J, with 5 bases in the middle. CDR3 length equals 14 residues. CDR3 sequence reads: CASSYRGSGNTIYF. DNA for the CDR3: TGTGCCAGCAGTTACAGGGGCTCTGGAAACACCATATATTTT.

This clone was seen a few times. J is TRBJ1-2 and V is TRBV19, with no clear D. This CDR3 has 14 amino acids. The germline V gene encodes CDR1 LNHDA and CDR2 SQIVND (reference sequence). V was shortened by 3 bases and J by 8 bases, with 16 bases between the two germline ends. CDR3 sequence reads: CASSITGAERGYTF. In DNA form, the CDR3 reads TGTGCCAGTAGTATTACGGGTGCTGAGCGCGGCTACACCTTC.

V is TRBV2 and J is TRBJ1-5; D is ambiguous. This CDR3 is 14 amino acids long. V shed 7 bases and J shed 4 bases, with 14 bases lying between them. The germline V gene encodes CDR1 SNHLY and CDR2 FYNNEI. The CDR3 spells CASTVGLSNQPQHF. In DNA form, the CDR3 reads TGTGCCAGCACAGTCGGACTGTCTAATCAGCCCCAGCATTTT.

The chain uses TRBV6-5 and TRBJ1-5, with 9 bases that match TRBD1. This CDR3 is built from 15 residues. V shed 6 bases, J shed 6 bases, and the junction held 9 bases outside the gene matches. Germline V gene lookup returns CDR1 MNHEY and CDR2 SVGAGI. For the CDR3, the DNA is TGTGCCAGCAGCCCAATAACAGGGGGCGGTCAGCCCCAGCATTTT. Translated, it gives CASSPITGGGQPQHF.

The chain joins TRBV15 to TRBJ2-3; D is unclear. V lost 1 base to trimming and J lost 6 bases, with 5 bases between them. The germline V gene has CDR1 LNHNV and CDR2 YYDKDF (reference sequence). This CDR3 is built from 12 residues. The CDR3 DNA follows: TGTGCCACCAGCAGAGTGAGGGATACGCAGTATTTT. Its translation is CATSRVRDTQYF.

The CDR3 loop is CASSPPAGGASVGTQYF. CDR3 in DNA: TGTGCCAGCAGTCCGCCGGCCGGGGGGGCCTCTGTAGGTACGCAGTATTTT. The chain combines TRBV6-4 with TRBJ2-3, with 8 bases that match TRBD2. This CDR3 comprises 17 residues. The V segment lost 5 bases and the J segment 8 bases; nucleotides outside the gene matches: 18. Germline CDR1 reads MRHNA; CDR2 reads SNTAGT.

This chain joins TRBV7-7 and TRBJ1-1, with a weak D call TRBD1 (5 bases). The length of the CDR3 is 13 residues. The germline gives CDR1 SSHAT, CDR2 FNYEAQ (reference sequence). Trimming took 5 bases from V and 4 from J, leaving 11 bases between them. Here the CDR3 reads CASSQGEGTEAFF. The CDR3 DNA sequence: TGTGCCAGCAGCCAGGGAGAAGGCACTGAAGCTTTCTTT.

In DNA, the CDR3 is TGCGCCAGCAGCCAAGATCGTACCTACGAGCAGTACTTC. It encodes CASSQDRTYEQYF. This chain links TRBV4-1 with TRBJ2-7; no clear D. In germline, CDR1 is MGHRA, CDR2 YSYEKL. V lost 0 bases, J lost 2 bases, and 5 bases lay in between. The CDR3 length is 13 residues.

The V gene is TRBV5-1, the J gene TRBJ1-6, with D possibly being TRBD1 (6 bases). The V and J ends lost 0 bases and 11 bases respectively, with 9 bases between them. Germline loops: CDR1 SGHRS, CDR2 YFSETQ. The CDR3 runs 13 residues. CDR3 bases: TGCGCCAGCAGCTTGGAGACAGGCCCACCCCTCCACTTT. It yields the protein CASSLETGPPLHF. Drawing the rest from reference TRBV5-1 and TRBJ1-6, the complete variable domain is KAGVTQTPRYLIKTRGQQVTLSCSPISGHRSVSWYQQTPGQGLQFLFEYFSETQRNKGNFPGRFSGRQFSNSRSEMNVSTLELGDSALYLCASSLETGPPLHFGNGTRLTVT.

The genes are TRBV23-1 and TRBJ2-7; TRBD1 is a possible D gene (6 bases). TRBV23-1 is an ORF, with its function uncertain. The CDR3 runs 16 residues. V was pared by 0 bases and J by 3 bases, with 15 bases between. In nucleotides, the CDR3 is TGCGCCAGCAGTCAATCTCATATGGGGGCAGACTACGAGCAGTACTTC. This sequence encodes CASSQSHMGADYEQYF.

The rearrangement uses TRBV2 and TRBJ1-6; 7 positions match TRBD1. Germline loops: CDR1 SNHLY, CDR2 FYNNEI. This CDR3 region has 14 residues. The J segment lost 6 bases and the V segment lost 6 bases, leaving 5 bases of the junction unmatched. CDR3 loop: CASSGTAFNSPLHF. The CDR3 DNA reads TGTGCCAGCAGCGGGACAGCCTTTAATTCACCCCTCCACTTT.

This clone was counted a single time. CDR3 residues: CASSETGARAGEQYF. Written as DNA, the CDR3 is TGTGCCAGCAGTGAAACGGGGGCCAGGGCTGGCGAGCAGTACTTC. The gene calls are TRBV2 and TRBJ2-7; D may correspond to TRBD1 or TRBD2 (6 bases each). The V and J ends lost 2 bases and 6 bases respectively, with 17 bases between them. The CDR3 extends over 15 amino acids. Germline CDR1 reads SNHLY; CDR2 reads FYNNEI. Using reference TRBV2 and TRBJ2-7 for the parts outside the CDR3, the full variable domain is EPEVTQTPSHQVTQMGQEVILRCVPISNHLYFYWYRQILGQKVEFLVSFYNNEISEKSEIFDDQFSVERPDGSNFTLKIRSTKLEDSAMYFCASSETGARAGEQYFGPGTRLTVT.